The rows below give T cell receptor beta chains drawn from one sample of a study of Graves' ophthalmopathy and Graves' hyperthyroidism. MiXCR, run by TCRdb on the multiplex PCR reads, gives a single entry per CDR3 protein. The table records fewer than 650,000 distinct CDR3 sequences, 22% of them present only once. Sequencing input: peripheral blood. The receptors shown here come from a woman between 18 and 29 years old with stable Graves' hyperthyroidism. Some clones in this sample may be carry-over from other donors' samples. Each CDR3 is given with its conserved first and last residue. The order of the fields is D gene, J gene, V gene, clone size, CDR3 protein, CDR3 DNA. The D gene is left open where the match is weak. Size tells how often a clone was seen (once, few, many) or the class of an expanded clone, and some rows leave it out.

d_gene: TRBD1
j_gene: TRBJ2-5
v_gene: TRBV12-3/TRBV12-4
abundance: many
CDR3aa: CASSRGRGREETQYF
CDR3nt: TGTGCCAGCAGCAGGGGCAGGGGGCGCGAAGAGACCCAGTACTTC

d_gene: -
j_gene: TRBJ2-7
v_gene: TRBV5-1
abundance: -
CDR3aa: CASSLGDFLYEQYF
CDR3nt: TGCGCCAGCAGCTTGGGGGACTTCCTCTACGAGCAGTACTTC

d_gene: -
j_gene: TRBJ2-7
v_gene: TRBV6-1
abundance: -
CDR3aa: CASRELAIPYEQYF
CDR3nt: TGTGCCAGCAGGGAACTAGCAATACCCTACGAGCAGTACTTC

d_gene: -
j_gene: TRBJ2-7
v_gene: TRBV6-1
abundance: -
CDR3aa: CASSEGLSGVYEQYF
CDR3nt: TGTGCCAGCAGTGAAGGGCTCTCGGGCGTCTACGAGCAGTACTTC

d_gene: -
j_gene: TRBJ2-5
v_gene: TRBV12-3/TRBV12-4
abundance: many
CDR3aa: CASSLVGGVETQYF
CDR3nt: TGTGCCAGCAGTTTAGTGGGGGGAGTCGAGACCCAGTACTTC

d_gene: TRBD1
j_gene: TRBJ1-2
v_gene: TRBV28
abundance: -
CDR3aa: CASREGQGQYGYTF
CDR3nt: TGTGCCAGCAGGGAGGGACAGGGTCAGTATGGCTACACCTTC

d_gene: -
j_gene: TRBJ1-5
v_gene: TRBV20-1
abundance: many
CDR3aa: CSVRRGMSNQPQHF
CDR3nt: TGCAGTGTCAGAAGGGGGATGAGCAATCAGCCCCAGCATTTT

d_gene: -
j_gene: TRBJ1-1
v_gene: TRBV27
abundance: few
CDR3aa: CASSLSGWGGTEAFF
CDR3nt: TGTGCCAGCAGTTTATCGGGGTGGGGGGGGACTGAAGCTTTCTTT

d_gene: -
j_gene: TRBJ2-5
v_gene: TRBV5-1
abundance: -
CDR3aa: CASREGVETQYF
CDR3nt: TGCGCCAGCAGAGAGGGGGTCGAGACCCAGTACTTC

d_gene: -
j_gene: TRBJ1-1
v_gene: TRBV20-1
abundance: many
CDR3aa: CSARETGRSEAFF
CDR3nt: TGCAGTGCTAGAGAAACAGGGAGGTCGGAAGCTTTCTTT

d_gene: TRBD1
j_gene: TRBJ1-2
v_gene: TRBV6-1
abundance: many
CDR3aa: CASAPGQGDYGYTF
CDR3nt: TGTGCCAGCGCCCCCGGACAGGGAGACTATGGCTACACCTTC

d_gene: TRBD1
j_gene: TRBJ1-1
v_gene: TRBV6-1
abundance: many
CDR3aa: CASSEPGQGGFQAFF
CDR3nt: TGTGCCAGCAGTGAACCGGGACAGGGGGGTTTTCAGGCTTTCTTT

d_gene: -
j_gene: TRBJ1-6
v_gene: TRBV2
abundance: many
CDR3aa: CASRADYNSPLHF
CDR3nt: TGTGCCAGCAGGGCGGACTATAATTCACCCCTCCACTTT

d_gene: -
j_gene: TRBJ1-6
v_gene: TRBV27
abundance: many
CDR3aa: CASSSPGQWVLSSYNSPLHF
CDR3nt: TGTGCCAGCAGTTCGCCTGGGCAATGGGTACTAAGCTCCTATAATTCACCCCTCCACTTT

d_gene: -
j_gene: TRBJ2-7
v_gene: TRBV24-1
abundance: -
CDR3aa: CATSGKGLAPSEQYF
CDR3nt: TGTGCCACCAGTGGTAAGGGGTTGGCTCCTAGCGAGCAGTACTTC

d_gene: -
j_gene: TRBJ2-7
v_gene: TRBV20-1
abundance: many
CDR3aa: CSARDPGATYEQYF
CDR3nt: TGCAGTGCTAGAGATCCAGGGGCTACCTACGAGCAGTACTTC

d_gene: TRBD2
j_gene: TRBJ2-7
v_gene: TRBV27
abundance: many
CDR3aa: CASSWGAGGSYEQYF
CDR3nt: TGTGCCAGCAGTTGGGGAGCGGGGGGTTCCTACGAGCAGTACTTC

d_gene: TRBD1
j_gene: TRBJ2-5
v_gene: TRBV30
abundance: many
CDR3aa: CAWSRGQGGTQYF
CDR3nt: TGTGCCTGGAGTAGGGGACAGGGAGGGACCCAGTACTTC

d_gene: -
j_gene: TRBJ1-2
v_gene: TRBV18
abundance: -
CDR3aa: CASSPRRLTQQYYGYTF
CDR3nt: TGTGCCAGTTCACCAAGACGTTTGACCCAACAGTACTATGGCTACACCTTC

d_gene: -
j_gene: TRBJ2-7
v_gene: TRBV6-4
abundance: few
CDR3aa: CASSPPGRTSEQYF
CDR3nt: TGTGCCAGCAGTCCTCCAGGGAGGACCTCCGAGCAGTACTTC

d_gene: TRBD1
j_gene: TRBJ2-4
v_gene: TRBV20-1
abundance: many
CDR3aa: CSATRTGRAKNIQYF
CDR3nt: TGCAGTGCTACTCGGACAGGGAGAGCCAAAAACATTCAGTACTTC

d_gene: -
j_gene: TRBJ1-5
v_gene: TRBV24-1
abundance: -
CDR3aa: CASAGGWNQPQHF
CDR3nt: TGTGCCTCCGCCGGGGGTTGGAATCAGCCCCAGCATTTT

d_gene: -
j_gene: TRBJ2-5
v_gene: TRBV4-1
abundance: many
CDR3aa: CASSQPTGIQETQYF
CDR3nt: TGCGCCAGCAGCCAGCCAACAGGGATACAAGAGACCCAGTACTTC

d_gene: -
j_gene: TRBJ2-3
v_gene: TRBV6-1
abundance: -
CDR3aa: CASSEEADTDTQYF
CDR3nt: TGTGCCAGCAGTGAGGAAGCCGACACAGATACGCAGTATTTT